One and the same sample provided the 21 T cell receptor beta chains below, sequenced in a study of blood T cell repertoires in COVID-19. Produced via immunoSEQ multiplex PCR; TCRdb's table is partial and in-frame only. The sample lists around 70,000 clones; roughly 84% were seen once. Sequenced sample: peripheral blood. Every receptor here comes from a man aged 45-65 years with active COVID-19.

The DNA for the CDR3 is TGTGCCAGCGAACATATCGGGGAGCTGTTTTTT. Residues: CASEHIGELFF. The genes are TRBV6-5 and TRBJ2-2; D gene ambiguous. CDR1 is MNHEY and CDR2 is SVGAGI in the germline V gene. V shed 8 bases and J shed 7 bases, with 8 bases lying between them. The CDR3 contains 11 residues.

The chain is built from TRBV28 and TRBJ2-4; tentative D call: TRBD2 (6 bases). The ends were cut back, 6 bases at V and 8 bases at J, with 14 bases in the middle. This CDR3 has 13 residues. Germline V lookup: CDR1 MDHEN, CDR2 SYDVKM. The CDR3 DNA reads as TGTGCCAGCAGCCTCAGAGGAGGGCACATTCAGTACTTC. Translation gives CASSLRGGHIQYF.

This clone turned up a few times. The rearrangement links TRBV5-1 to TRBJ2-1, with 11 bases identical to TRBD1. V lost 7 bases, J lost 1 base, and 4 bases stayed unmatched. The CDR3 length is 15 residues. Germline V gene lookup returns CDR1 SGHRS and CDR2 YFSETQ. In nucleotides, the CDR3 is TGCGCCAGCCGGGACAGGGGGTCGTCCTACAATGAGCAGTTCTTC. Its translation: CASRDRGSSYNEQFF.

The V and J genes are TRBV12-3 or TRBV12-4 and TRBJ1-1; D is unclear. V shed 5 bases and J shed 0 bases, with 7 bases lying between them. The CDR3 has 13 amino acids. In DNA, the CDR3 is TGTGCCAGCAGTCCTAGACTGAACACTGAAGCTTTCTTT. This encodes CASSPRLNTEAFF.

This sequence joins TRBV28 and TRBJ2-7, with TRBD1 as a possible D gene (6 bases). V lost 3 bases, J lost 4 bases, and 7 bases lay in between. The CDR3 consists of 12 residues. CDR1 and CDR2 (germline): MDHEN, SYDVKM. The CDR3 loop reads CASSLTGYEQYF. The DNA for the CDR3 is TGTGCCAGCAGTTTGACAGGATACGAGCAGTACTTC.

V and J are TRBV28 and TRBJ2-3, with 8 bases that match TRBD2. CDR1 and CDR2 (germline): MDHEN, SYDVKM. The CDR3 is 16 residues long. With 1 base clipped from V and 1 base from J, the junction kept 4 bases outside the gene matches. The CDR3 coding sequence is TGTGCCAGCAGTTTATCGGGGGGGAGAGGCACAGATACGCAGTATTTT. Encoded protein: CASSLSGGRGTDTQYF.

The chain recombines TRBV5-1 with TRBJ2-1; 7 bases align to TRBD1. After removal of 5 bases from V and 2 bases from J, the junction contained 7 bases not matched to a gene. Germline assignment: CDR1 SGHRS and CDR2 YFSETQ. The CDR3 contains 15 residues. The CDR3 DNA is TGCGCCAGCAGTCCTGGGGACAGAGCCTACAATGAGCAGTTCTTC. Protein sequence: CASSPGDRAYNEQFF.

A single count supports this clone. The chain has TRBV28 and TRBJ1-2, with 12 bases identical to TRBD1. Trimming cost V 6 bases and J 8 bases; bases outside gene matches: 13. CDR1 is MDHEN and CDR2 is SYDVKM in the germline V gene. The CDR3 has 16 amino acids. CDR3 DNA: TGTGCCAGCAGCCCCCGAGGTCGGGACAGGGGGCACGGCTACACCTTC. It encodes CASSPRGRDRGHGYTF.

J is TRBJ2-3 and V is TRBV9, with 9 bases lining up with TRBD1. Germline values: CDR1 SGDLS, CDR2 YYNGEE. The V gene end was trimmed by 5 bases and the J gene end by 1 base; junction bases not matched to a gene: 2. The CDR3 is made up of 14 amino acids. CDR3: CASSWTGGTDTQYF. CDR3 bases: TGTGCCAGCAGTTGGACAGGGGGCACAGATACGCAGTATTTT.

The genes are TRBV12-5 and TRBJ2-1, with D perhaps matching TRBD2 (7 bases). With 6 bases removed from V and 6 bases from J, the gap between germline ends came to 18 bases. Germline values: CDR1 LGHNT, CDR2 FRNRAP. The CDR3 is made up of 15 amino acids. The CDR3 bases are TGTGCTAGTGGCCCTCCCGGGGGGCGAAGCAATGAGCAGTTCTTC. Residues: CASGPPGGRSNEQFF.

The rearrangement uses TRBV5-1 and TRBJ2-5; D gene unclear. V lost 4 bases and J 2 bases, leaving 3 bases between the germline ends. In germline, CDR1 is SGHRS, CDR2 YFSETQ. The CDR3 is 11 residues long. Here the CDR3 DNA reads TGCGCCAGCAGCCGGCAAGAGACCCAGTACTTC. Its translation: CASSRQETQYF.

The chain combines TRBV7-2 with TRBJ2-7; 8 positions match TRBD2. The germline CDR1 and CDR2 sequences are SGHTA and FQGNSA. V shed 0 bases and J 3 bases; nucleotides not matched to a gene: 10. CDR3 length: 17 residues. CDR3 nucleotide sequence: TGTGCCAGCAGCTTAGCGCTGGTAGCGGGGCCCCTCTACGAGCAGTACTTC. This gives the protein CASSLALVAGPLYEQYF.

This chain uses TRBV7-9 with TRBJ2-1; 11 bases map to TRBD2. There are 19 residues in the CDR3. V lost 5 bases, J lost 5 bases, and 17 bases stayed unmatched. The V gene's germline CDR1 is SEHNR and CDR2 FQNEAQ (reference sequence). The CDR3 DNA sequence: TGTGCCAGCAGCCCCTGGGGCAGAGAGGGACTAGCGGCGAACAATGAGCAGTTCTTC. Its protein product is CASSPWGREGLAANNEQFF.

The chain links TRBV9 to TRBJ1-3; no reliable D call. V dropped 0 bases and J dropped 2 bases, with 12 bases sitting between them. The germline CDR1 and CDR2 sequences are SGDLS and YYNGEE. The CDR3 is 16 residues long. DNA for the CDR3: TGTGCCAGCAGCGTAGCTAGCAGCGCCACTGGAAACACCATATATTTT. Protein product: CASSVASSATGNTIYF.

This clone was picked up one time. Here the CDR3 DNA reads TGTGCCAGTAGTATCACTAGGGGGGACAGGGGCGCCCAGCCCCAGCATTTT. Encoded protein: CASSITRGDRGAQPQHF. The chain carries TRBV19 and TRBJ1-5, with 10 bases fitting TRBD1. Unmatched junction bases numbered 12, after V lost 3 bases and J lost 7 bases. CDR3 length equals 17 residues. Looked up from germline, CDR1 is LNHDA and CDR2 is SQIVND (reference sequence).

This rearrangement joins TRBV6-2 or TRBV6-3 to TRBJ2-1; 7 bases are a match to TRBD1. CDR1 is MNHEY and CDR2 is SVGEGT in the germline V gene. The CDR3 sequence is 15 residues long. J lost 10 bases, V lost 0 bases, and 9 bases had no gene match. CDR3 sequence reads: CASSYSRGRGYEQFF. In DNA, the CDR3 is TGTGCCAGCAGTTACTCGAGAGGCAGGGGGTACGAGCAGTTCTTC.

The chain links TRBV29-1 to TRBJ1-2; no clear D. Trimming took 6 bases from V and 2 from J, leaving 13 bases between them. This CDR3 is 13 amino acids long. Looked up from germline, CDR1 is SQVTM and CDR2 is ANQGSEA. As DNA, the CDR3 is TGCAGCGTGTACCCTGCCCAGAACTATGGCTACACCTTC. The encoded protein is CSVYPAQNYGYTF.

This clone was counted between two and nine times. V usage is TRBV6-5 and J usage is TRBJ1-6; possibly TRBD1 for D (6 bases). V was pared by 6 bases and J by 8 bases, with 14 bases between. The germline CDR1 and CDR2 sequences are MNHEY and SVGAGI. There are 14 residues in the CDR3. Written as DNA, the CDR3 is TGTGCCAGCAGAGACACAGGGTCTCATTCACCCCTCCACTTT. Protein: CASRDTGSHSPLHF.

This clone was picked up one time. The chain recombines TRBV2 with TRBJ2-2; the D gene is possibly TRBD1 (5 bases). CDR1 and CDR2 (germline): SNHLY, FYNNEI. CDR3 length: 14 amino acids. Trimming stripped 7 bases from V and 1 base from J, with 10 bases between. The CDR3 loop reads CASKGSVNTGELFF. CDR3 sequence (DNA): TGTGCCAGCAAGGGGTCAGTGAACACCGGGGAGCTGTTTTTT.

The V gene is TRBV6-2 or TRBV6-3, the J gene TRBJ2-7; TRBD1 is a possible D gene (6 bases). The CDR3 sequence is 15 residues long. The V and J ends lost 6 bases and 1 base respectively, with 16 bases between them. Germline CDR1 and CDR2: MNHEY and SVGEGT. For the CDR3, the DNA is TGTGCCAGCAGCTCCGGGGCAGGGGCATCCTACGAGCAGTACTTC. This sequence encodes CASSSGAGASYEQYF.

This rearrangement joins TRBV15 to TRBJ1-5; D call uncertain. The germline gives CDR1 LNHNV, CDR2 YYDKDF (reference sequence). This CDR3 spans 13 amino acids. V was trimmed by 5 bases and J by 3 bases, leaving 8 bases between them. The CDR3 nucleotides are TGTGCCACCAGCGTTGTCAACAATCAGCCCCAGCATTTT. It translates to CATSVVNNQPQHF.